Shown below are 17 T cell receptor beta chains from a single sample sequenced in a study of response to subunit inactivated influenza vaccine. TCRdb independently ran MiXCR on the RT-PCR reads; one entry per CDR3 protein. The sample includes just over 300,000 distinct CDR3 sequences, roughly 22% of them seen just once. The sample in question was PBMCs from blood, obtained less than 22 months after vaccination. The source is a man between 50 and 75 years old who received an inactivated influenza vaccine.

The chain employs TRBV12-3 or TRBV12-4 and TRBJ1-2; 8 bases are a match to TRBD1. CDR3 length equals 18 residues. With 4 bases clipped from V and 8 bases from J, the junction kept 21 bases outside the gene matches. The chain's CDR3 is CASSSLLGRLQGARGYTF. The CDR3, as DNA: TGTGCCAGCAGTTCTCTACTCGGTCGTTTGCAGGGGGCGCGAGGCTACACCTTC.

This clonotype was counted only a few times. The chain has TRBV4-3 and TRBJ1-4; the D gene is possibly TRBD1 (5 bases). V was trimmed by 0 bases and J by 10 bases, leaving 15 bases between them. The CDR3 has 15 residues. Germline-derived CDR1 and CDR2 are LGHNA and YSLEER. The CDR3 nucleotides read TGCGCCAGCAGCCAAGATACTGGCAGTGGGGGAAAACTGTTTTTT. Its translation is CASSQDTGSGGKLFF.

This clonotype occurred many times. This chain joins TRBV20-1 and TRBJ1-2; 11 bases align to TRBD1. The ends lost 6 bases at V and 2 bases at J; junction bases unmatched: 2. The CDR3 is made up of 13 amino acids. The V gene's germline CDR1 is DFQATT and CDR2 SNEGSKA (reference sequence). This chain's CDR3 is CSAGQGANYGYTF. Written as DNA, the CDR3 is TGCAGTGCCGGACAGGGGGCGAACTATGGCTACACCTTC.

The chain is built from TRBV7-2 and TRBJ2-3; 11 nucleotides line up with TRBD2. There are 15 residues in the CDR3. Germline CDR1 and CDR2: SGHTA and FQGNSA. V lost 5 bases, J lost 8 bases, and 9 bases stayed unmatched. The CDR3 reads CASSATSGGFATQYF. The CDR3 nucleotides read TGTGCCAGCAGCGCCACTAGCGGGGGATTTGCTACGCAGTATTTT.

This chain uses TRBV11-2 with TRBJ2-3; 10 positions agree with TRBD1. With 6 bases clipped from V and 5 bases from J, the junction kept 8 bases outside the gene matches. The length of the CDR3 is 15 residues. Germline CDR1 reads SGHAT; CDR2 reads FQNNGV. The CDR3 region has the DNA TGTGCCAGCAGTCGCGGGACAGGGGCTTTAGATACGCAGTATTTT. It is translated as CASSRGTGALDTQYF.

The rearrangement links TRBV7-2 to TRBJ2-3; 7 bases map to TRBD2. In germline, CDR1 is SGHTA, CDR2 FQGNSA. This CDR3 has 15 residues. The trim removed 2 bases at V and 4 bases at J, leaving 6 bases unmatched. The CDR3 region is CASSLWKTSADTQYF. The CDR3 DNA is TGTGCCAGCAGCTTATGGAAAACTAGCGCAGATACGCAGTATTTT.

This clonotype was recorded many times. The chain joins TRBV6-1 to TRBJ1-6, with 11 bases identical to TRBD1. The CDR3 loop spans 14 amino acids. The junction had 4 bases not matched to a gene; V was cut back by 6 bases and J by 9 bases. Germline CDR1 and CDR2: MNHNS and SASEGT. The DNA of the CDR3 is TGTGCCAGCAGGAATGGACAGGGGGCTTCACCCCTCCACTTT. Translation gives CASRNGQGASPLHF.

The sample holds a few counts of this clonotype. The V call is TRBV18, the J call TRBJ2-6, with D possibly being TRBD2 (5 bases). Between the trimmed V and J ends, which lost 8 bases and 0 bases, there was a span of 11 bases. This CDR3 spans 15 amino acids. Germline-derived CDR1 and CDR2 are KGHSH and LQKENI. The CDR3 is CASQISVSGANVLTF. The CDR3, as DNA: TGTGCCAGCCAAATTAGCGTCTCTGGGGCCAACGTCCTGACTTTC.

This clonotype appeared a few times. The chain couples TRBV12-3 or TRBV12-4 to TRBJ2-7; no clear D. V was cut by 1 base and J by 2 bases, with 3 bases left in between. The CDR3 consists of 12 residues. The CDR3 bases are TGTGCCAGCAGTTTAGTCACCTACGAGCAGTACTTC. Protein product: CASSLVTYEQYF.

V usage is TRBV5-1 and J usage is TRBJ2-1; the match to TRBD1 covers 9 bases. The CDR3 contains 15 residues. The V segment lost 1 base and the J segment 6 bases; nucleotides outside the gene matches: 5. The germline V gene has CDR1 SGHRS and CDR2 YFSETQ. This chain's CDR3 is CASSLKDRGSNEQFF. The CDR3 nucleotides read TGCGCCAGCAGCTTGAAGGACAGGGGTTCCAATGAGCAGTTCTTC.

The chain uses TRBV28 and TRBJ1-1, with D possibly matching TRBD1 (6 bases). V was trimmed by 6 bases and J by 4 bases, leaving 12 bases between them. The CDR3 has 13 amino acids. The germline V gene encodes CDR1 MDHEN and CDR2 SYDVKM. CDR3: CASRKGEGTEAFF. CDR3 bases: TGTGCCAGCAGGAAGGGGGAGGGCACTGAAGCTTTCTTT. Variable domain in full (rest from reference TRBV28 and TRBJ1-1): DVKVTQSSRYLVKRTGEKVFLECVQDMDHENMFWYRQDPGLGLRLIYFSYDVKMKEKGDIPEGYSVSREKKERFSLILESASTNQTSMYLCASRKGEGTEAFFGQGTRLTVV.

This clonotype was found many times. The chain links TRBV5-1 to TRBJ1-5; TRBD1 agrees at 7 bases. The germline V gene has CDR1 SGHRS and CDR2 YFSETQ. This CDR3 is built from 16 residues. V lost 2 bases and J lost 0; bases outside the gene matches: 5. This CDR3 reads CASSFRQGHSNQPQHF. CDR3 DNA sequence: TGCGCCAGCAGCTTTAGACAGGGCCATAGCAATCAGCCCCAGCATTTT.

The CDR3 protein is CAISDPSSAWTDTQYF. CDR3 bases: TGTGCCATCAGTGACCCCTCTAGCGCTTGGACAGATACGCAGTATTTT. The chain has TRBV10-3 and TRBJ2-3, with a weak D call TRBD2 (6 bases). The CDR3 runs 16 residues. V lost 3 bases, J lost 3 bases, and 16 bases lay in between. The germline V gene encodes CDR1 ENHRY and CDR2 SYGVKD.

The CDR3 loop is CASRKGGLAGGELFF. Written as DNA, the CDR3 is TGTGCCAGCAGAAAGGGAGGACTAGCAGGCGGGGAGCTGTTTTTT. The V gene is TRBV6-1, the J gene TRBJ2-2; 8 bases match TRBD2. The CDR3 sequence is 15 residues long. V trimming: 6 bases; J trimming: 7 bases; junction bases outside the gene matches: 10. Germline-derived CDR1 and CDR2 are MNHNS and SASEGT.

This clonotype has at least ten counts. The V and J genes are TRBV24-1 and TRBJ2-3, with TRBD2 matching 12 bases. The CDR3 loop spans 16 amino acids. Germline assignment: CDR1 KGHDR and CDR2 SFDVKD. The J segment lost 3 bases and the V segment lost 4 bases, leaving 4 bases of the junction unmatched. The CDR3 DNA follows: TGTGCCACCAGTGAACCGACTAGCGGGAGTACAGATACGCAGTATTTT. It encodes CATSEPTSGSTDTQYF.

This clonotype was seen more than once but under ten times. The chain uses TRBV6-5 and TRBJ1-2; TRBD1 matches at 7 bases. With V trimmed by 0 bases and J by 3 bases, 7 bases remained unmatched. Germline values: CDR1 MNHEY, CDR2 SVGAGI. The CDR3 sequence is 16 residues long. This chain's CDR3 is CASSYSIGGMDYGYTF. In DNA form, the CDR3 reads TGTGCCAGCAGTTACTCGATAGGGGGCATGGACTATGGCTACACCTTC.

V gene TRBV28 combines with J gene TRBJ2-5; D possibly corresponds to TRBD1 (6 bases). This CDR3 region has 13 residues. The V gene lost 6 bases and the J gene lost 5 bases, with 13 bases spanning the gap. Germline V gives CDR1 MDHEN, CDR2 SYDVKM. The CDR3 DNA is TGTGCCAGCAGCCGTACCCAGGGGGAGACCCAGTACTTC. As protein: CASSRTQGETQYF.